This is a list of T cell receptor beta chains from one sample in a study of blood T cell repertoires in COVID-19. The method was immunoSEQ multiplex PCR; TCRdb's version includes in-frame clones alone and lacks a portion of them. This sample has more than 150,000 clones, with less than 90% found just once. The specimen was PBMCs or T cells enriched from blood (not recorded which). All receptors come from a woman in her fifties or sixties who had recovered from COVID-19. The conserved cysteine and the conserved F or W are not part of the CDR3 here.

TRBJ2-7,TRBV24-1,ATSDSKGGGYEQY
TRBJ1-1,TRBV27,ASSFTGGAYGEAF
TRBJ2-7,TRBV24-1,ATSDTTSRAYEQY
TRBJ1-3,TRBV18,ASSPGRGSGNTIY
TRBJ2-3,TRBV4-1,ASSQDRDGAGVYTDTQY
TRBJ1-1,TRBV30,AWSWGSGGTEAF
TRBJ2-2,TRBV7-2,ASSWNGLAGVNTGELF
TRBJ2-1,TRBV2,ASGREGWQNEQF
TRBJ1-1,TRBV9,ASSPRKGGGTVAF
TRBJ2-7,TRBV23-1,ASSQSGAGSSYEQY
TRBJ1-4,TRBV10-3,AISESAGSNEKLF
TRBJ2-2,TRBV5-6,ASSLRLAGAGELF
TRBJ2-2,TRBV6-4,ASSPLGTSGDTGELF
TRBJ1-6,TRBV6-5,ASIRGRQENSPLH
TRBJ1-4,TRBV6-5,AVARTTNEKLF